This T cell receptor beta chain derives from a study of T-cell reconstitution after alpha-beta-depleted transplantation in children. Unique molecular identifiers were used in preparing the TCRbeta library. TCRdb reprocessed the PCR reads via MiXCR and lists one record per CDR3 protein. The table lists about 350,000 distinct CDR3 sequences, 13% of them singletons. Germline V lookup: CDR1 MNHEY, CDR2 SVGEGT. Trimming took off 0 bases at V and 8 bases at J, with 10 bases between the two ends. CDR3 size: 13 residues. This clonotype was observed a handful of times. V usage is TRBV6-2 or TRBV6-3 and J usage is TRBJ1-1, with D uncertain. This material consisted of PBMCs, taken from the stem cell graft. This TCR derives from a human donor who donated a stem cell graft to a child with Fanconi anemia. As DNA, the CDR3 is TGTGCCAGCAGTTACTCGTATGGCAGGGAAGCTTTCTTT. Protein product: CASSYSYGREAFF.